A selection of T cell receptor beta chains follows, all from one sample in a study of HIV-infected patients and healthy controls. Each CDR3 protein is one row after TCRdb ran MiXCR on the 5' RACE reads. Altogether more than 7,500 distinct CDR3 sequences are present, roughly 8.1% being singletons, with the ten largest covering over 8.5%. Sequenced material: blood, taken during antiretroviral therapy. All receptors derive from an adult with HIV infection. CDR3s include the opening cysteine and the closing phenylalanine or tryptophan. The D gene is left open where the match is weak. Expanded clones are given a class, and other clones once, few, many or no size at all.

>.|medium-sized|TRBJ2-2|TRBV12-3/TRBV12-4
CASSLGRPGELFF
TGTGCCAGCAGTTTAGGTCGACCCGGGGAGCTGTTTTTT
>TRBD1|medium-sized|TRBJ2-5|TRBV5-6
CASSLQGQGTQYF
TGTGCCAGCAGCTTACAGGGGCAGGGGACCCAGTACTTC
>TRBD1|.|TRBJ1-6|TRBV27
CASSKGTGGTTQNSPLHF
TGTGCCAGCAGTAAGGGGACAGGGGGCACCACGCAGAATTCACCCCTCCACTTT
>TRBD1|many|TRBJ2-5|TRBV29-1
CSARQGGGETQYF
TGCAGCGCCCGACAGGGGGGGGGAGAGACCCAGTACTTC
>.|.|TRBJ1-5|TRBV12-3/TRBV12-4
CASSSLPGAQHF
TGTGCCAGCAGTTCCCTCCCCGGGGCCCAGCATTTT
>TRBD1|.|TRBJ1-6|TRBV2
CASTEWTGPDSNSPLHF
TGTGCCAGCACAGAATGGACAGGTCCTGATTCAAATTCACCCCTCCACTTT
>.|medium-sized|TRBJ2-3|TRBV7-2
CASSPRGPTRATDTQYF
TGTGCCAGCAGCCCGAGGGGTCCTACTAGGGCCACAGATACGCAGTATTTT
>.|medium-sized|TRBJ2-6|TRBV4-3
CASSQRALGSTGANVLTF
TGCGCCAGCAGCCAAAGGGCACTTGGGTCAACTGGGGCCAACGTCCTGACTTTC
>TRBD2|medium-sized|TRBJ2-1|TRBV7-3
CASSPGTSGQYNEQFF
TGTGCCAGCAGCCCCGGGACTAGCGGCCAATACAATGAGCAGTTCTTC
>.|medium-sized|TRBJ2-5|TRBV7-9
CASSFRARGPQETQYF
TGTGCCAGCAGCTTCCGCGCACGGGGTCCTCAAGAGACCCAGTACTTC
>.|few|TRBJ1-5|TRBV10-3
CAIGGDAWGPQHF
TGTGCCATCGGTGGGGACGCCTGGGGGCCCCAGCATTTT
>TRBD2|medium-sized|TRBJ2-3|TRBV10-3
CAISRLAGGRGTDTQYF
TGTGCCATCAGCCGACTAGCGGGGGGGCGGGGCACAGATACGCAGTATTTT
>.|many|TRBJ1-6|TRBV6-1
CASSEEGVVLNSPLHF
TGTGCCAGCAGTGAGGAGGGAGTAGTCCTTAATTCACCCCTCCACTTT
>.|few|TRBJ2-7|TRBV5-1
CASSFGRGSYEQYF
TGCGCCAGCAGCTTTGGTCGCGGTTCCTACGAGCAGTACTTC
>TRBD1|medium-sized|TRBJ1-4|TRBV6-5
CASSPGTVLNEKLFF
TGTGCCAGCAGTCCCGGGACAGTCCTTAATGAAAAACTGTTTTTT
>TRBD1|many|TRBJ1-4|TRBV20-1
CSAKPLNRGLNEKLFF
TGCAGTGCTAAGCCACTTAACAGGGGTCTTAATGAAAAACTGTTTTTT
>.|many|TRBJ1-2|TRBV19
CASSINYGYTF
TGTGCCAGTAGTATAAACTATGGCTACACCTTC
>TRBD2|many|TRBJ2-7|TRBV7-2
CASSTRGSGSKYEQYF
TGTGCCAGCAGCACCCGGGGTAGCGGGAGTAAGTACGAGCAGTACTTC
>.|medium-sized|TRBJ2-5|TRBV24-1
CATKLAFQETQYF
TGTGCCACCAAGCTAGCCTTCCAAGAGACCCAGTACTTC
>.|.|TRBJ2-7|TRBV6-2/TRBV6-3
CASSRRGYEQYF
TGTGCCAGCAGTCGCCGAGGCTACGAGCAGTACTTC
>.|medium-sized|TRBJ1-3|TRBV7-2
CASSLGAGRRYF
TGTGCCAGCAGCTTAGGAGCAGGTCGAAGGTATTTT
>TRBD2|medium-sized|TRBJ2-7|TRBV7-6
CASSLGPSGSSYEQYF
TGTGCCAGCAGCTTAGGCCCTAGCGGCAGCTCCTACGAGCAGTACTTC
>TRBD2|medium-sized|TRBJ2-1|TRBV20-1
CSAIRRAGGLSSYNEQFF
TGCAGTGCCATCAGGCGAGCGGGGGGGTTGAGCTCCTACAATGAGCAGTTCTTC
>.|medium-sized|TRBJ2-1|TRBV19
CASTAGPYNEQFF
TGTGCCAGTACCGCGGGTCCCTACAATGAGCAGTTCTTC
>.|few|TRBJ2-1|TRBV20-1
CSARGDGRKDEQFF
TGCAGTGCTAGAGGGGACGGCAGGAAGGATGAGCAGTTCTTC
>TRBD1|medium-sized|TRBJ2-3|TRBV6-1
CASSEPYRGDTQYF
TGTGCCAGCAGCGAACCTTACAGGGGCGATACGCAGTATTTT
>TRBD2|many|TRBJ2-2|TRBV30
CAWLGLAGVNTGELFF
TGTGCCTGGCTGGGACTAGCGGGAGTGAACACCGGGGAGCTGTTTTTT
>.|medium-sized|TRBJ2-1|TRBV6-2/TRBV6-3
CASSYLGDFFYNEQFF
TGTGCCAGCAGTTACTTAGGGGATTTTTTCTACAATGAGCAGTTCTTC
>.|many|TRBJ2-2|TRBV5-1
CASNRETNTGELFF
TGCGCCAGCAACCGGGAAACGAACACCGGGGAGCTGTTTTTT
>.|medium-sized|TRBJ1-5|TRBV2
CASSAQGNSNQPQHF
TGTGCCAGCAGCGCCCAGGGCAATAGCAATCAGCCCCAGCATTTT
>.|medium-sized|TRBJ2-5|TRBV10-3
CAISESRGLRETQYF
TGTGCCATCAGTGAGTCAAGAGGGTTGCGGGAGACCCAGTACTTC
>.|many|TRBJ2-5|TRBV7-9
CASSFGGRATEETQYF
TGTGCCAGCAGCTTTGGTGGGCGTGCGACCGAAGAGACCCAGTACTTC
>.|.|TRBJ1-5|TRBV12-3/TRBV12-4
CASSLGGGLNQPQHF
TGTGCCAGCAGTTTAGGGGGAGGGCTAAATCAGCCCCAGCATTTT
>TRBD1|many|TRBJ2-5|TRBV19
CAAGTGKETQYF
TGTGCTGCCGGGACAGGGAAAGAGACCCAGTACTTC
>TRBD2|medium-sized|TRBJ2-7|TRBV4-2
CASSQGGAGVGYEQYF
TGTGCCAGCAGCCAAGGTGGGGCGGGAGTGGGGTACGAGCAGTACTTC
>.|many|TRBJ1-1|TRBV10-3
CAISEEGLTEAFF
TGTGCCATCAGTGAGGAAGGGTTGACTGAAGCTTTCTTT
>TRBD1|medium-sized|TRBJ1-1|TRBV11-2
CASSLGGGQANTEAFF
TGTGCCAGCAGCTTAGGAGGTGGACAGGCGAACACTGAAGCTTTCTTT
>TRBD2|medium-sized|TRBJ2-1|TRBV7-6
CASSPTSGSWNNEQFF
TGTGCCAGCAGTCCGACTAGCGGGAGTTGGAACAATGAGCAGTTCTTC
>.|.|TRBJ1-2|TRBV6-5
CASSYVGQSYGYTF
TGTGCCAGCAGCTACGTTGGGCAGTCCTATGGCTACACCTTC
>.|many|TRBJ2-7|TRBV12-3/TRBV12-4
CASSIGHGSYEQYF
TGTGCCAGCAGTATCGGACACGGGAGCTACGAGCAGTACTTC
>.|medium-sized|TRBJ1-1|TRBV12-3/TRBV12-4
CASSLFSLGTEAFF
TGTGCCAGCAGTTTGTTTTCTTTGGGCACTGAAGCTTTCTTT
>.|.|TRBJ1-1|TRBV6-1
CASGPNTEAFF
TGTGCCAGCGGACCTAACACTGAAGCTTTCTTT
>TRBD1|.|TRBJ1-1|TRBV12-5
CASGLGDSVMNTEAFF
TGTGCTAGTGGTTTGGGGGACAGTGTCATGAACACTGAAGCTTTCTTT
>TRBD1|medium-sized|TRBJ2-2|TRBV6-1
CASSRTGETGELFF
TGTGCCAGCAGCAGGACAGGGGAAACCGGGGAGCTGTTTTTT
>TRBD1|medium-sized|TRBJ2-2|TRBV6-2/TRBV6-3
CASSYSAGGLTGELFF
TGTGCCAGCAGTTACTCTGCAGGGGGCCTGACCGGGGAGCTGTTTTTT
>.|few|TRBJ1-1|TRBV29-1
CSVVGGANTEAFF
TGCAGCGTGGTAGGGGGTGCGAACACTGAAGCTTTCTTT
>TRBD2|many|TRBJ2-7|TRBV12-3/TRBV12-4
CASRTSGEQYF
TGTGCCAGCAGGACTAGCGGGGAGCAGTACTTC
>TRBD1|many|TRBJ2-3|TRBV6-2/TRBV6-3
CASSYPGTATDTQYF
TGTGCCAGCAGTTACCCGGGGACAGCCACAGATACGCAGTATTTT
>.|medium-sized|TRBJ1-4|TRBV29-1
CSVGGVTEKLFF
TGCAGCGTCGGTGGGGTTACTGAAAAACTGTTTTTT
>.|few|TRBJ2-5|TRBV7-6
CASSLVQGSATQYF
TGTGCCAGCAGCTTAGTCCAGGGAAGTGCGACCCAGTACTTC
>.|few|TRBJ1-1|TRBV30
CAWSFRGTEAFF
TGTGCCTGGAGTTTTAGGGGCACTGAAGCTTTCTTT